Listed here are 25 T cell receptor beta chains from one sample, sequenced in a study of beta chain features in type 1 diabetes. Expressed TCRB transcripts were sequenced because the isolated RNA had all been reverse transcribed beforehand. The table came from immunoSEQ multiplex PCR; TCRdb's copy has only in-frame clones and leaves some out. In the table there are 40,000 to 65,000 clones, roughly 63% of which are singletons. Their target antigens are unknown. Study conclusions and caveats: A moderate, significant TCRB CDR3 shortening appeared in type 1 diabetes across four CD4+ subsets.

Sample: stem cell memory CD4+ T cells from blood. These receptors came from a woman in her 30s with type 1 diabetes.

This clone was picked up a small number of times. The rearrangement links TRBV5-1 to TRBJ1-3; 8 bases align to TRBD1. Germline CDR1 and CDR2: SGHRS and YFSETQ. The V segment lost 4 bases and the J segment 4 bases; nucleotides outside the gene matches: 1. There are 13 residues in the CDR3. The chain's CDR3 is CASSGDRGNTIYF. The CDR3 region has the DNA TGCGCCAGCAGCGGGGACAGGGGAAACACCATATATTTT.

This chain links TRBV7-9 with TRBJ2-6, with D hard to call. CDR1 is SEHNR, CDR2 FQNEAQ, per germline (reference sequence). The length of the CDR3 is 16 residues. V was shortened by 5 bases and J by 4 bases, with 15 bases between the two germline ends. CDR3 loop: CASSPSGLSGANVLTF. The CDR3 bases are TGTGCCAGCAGCCCCTCCGGTTTGTCCGGGGCCAACGTCCTGACTTTC.

This clone occurred a few times. J is TRBJ2-1 and V is TRBV6-1; a possible D gene is TRBD2 (5 bases). With 2 bases removed from V and 8 bases from J, the gap between germline ends came to 13 bases. Germline values: CDR1 MNHNS, CDR2 SASEGT. The CDR3 runs to 14 residues. For the CDR3, the DNA is TGTGCCAGCAGTGAAATTCCTGGGAGTGATGAGCAGTTCTTC. Its protein product is CASSEIPGSDEQFF.

This clone was picked up a small number of times. This chain joins TRBV11-2 and TRBJ2-5; TRBD1 matches at 8 bases. Germline V gene data show CDR1 as SGHAT and CDR2 as FQNNGV. The CDR3 is 17 amino acids. Losses at the gene ends were 3 bases for V and 5 bases for J; bases not matched to a gene: 14. The CDR3, as DNA: TGTGCCAGCAGCTTCCTCGGGCAGGGGGCCTTATTGGAGACCCAGTACTTC. Amino acid sequence: CASSFLGQGALLETQYF. Variable domain in full (rest from reference TRBV11-2 and TRBJ2-5): EAGVAQSPRYKIIEKRQSVAFWCNPISGHATLYWYQQILGQGPKLLIQFQNNGVVDDSQLPKDRFSAERLKGVDSTLKIQPAKLEDSAVYLCASSFLGQGALLETQYFGPGTRLLVL.

The chain recombines TRBV29-1 with TRBJ1-1, with 11 bases identical to TRBD1. J was trimmed by 4 bases and V by 8 bases; bases with no gene match: 9. From germline, CDR1 is SQVTM and CDR2 ANQGSEA. This CDR3 comprises 14 residues. For the CDR3, the DNA is TGCAGCCAGGGACAGGGGGTGGCTGGCACTGAAGCTTTCTTT. Translating it yields CSQGQGVAGTEAFF.

The chain joins TRBV29-1 to TRBJ2-7; 9 positions agree with TRBD2. The germline CDR1 and CDR2 sequences are SQVTM and ANQGSEA. V shed 1 base, J shed 5 bases, and the junction held 6 bases outside the gene matches. The CDR3 length is 14 residues. The CDR3 spells CSVEGGLARDEQYF. In nucleotides, the CDR3 is TGCAGCGTTGAAGGTGGACTAGCGCGGGACGAGCAGTACTTC.

J is TRBJ1-5 and V is TRBV6-1; D is perhaps TRBD1 (5 bases). The CDR3 extends over 16 amino acids. Germline lookup yields CDR1 MNHNS and CDR2 SASEGT. V lost 3 bases and J 2 bases, leaving 14 bases between the germline ends. The CDR3 reads CASSDRDSGGNQPQHF. Written as DNA, the CDR3 is TGTGCCAGCAGTGATAGAGACTCGGGGGGCAATCAGCCCCAGCATTTT.

The rearrangement joins TRBV21-1 to TRBJ2-1; the table's TRBD2 call for D was not verified on the DNA. TRBV21-1 is flagged as a pseudogene. The CDR3 is 12 residues long. This CDR3 is CASSKVRLPQFF. The CDR3 DNA follows: TGTGCCAGCAGCAAAGTGAGACTCCCCCAGTTCTTC.

This clone occurred a few times. The chain links TRBV7-9 to TRBJ1-1, with 8 bases matching TRBD1. Per the germline V gene, CDR1 is SEHNR and CDR2 is FQNEAQ (reference sequence). This CDR3 is 14 amino acids long. V shed 5 bases and J 11 bases; nucleotides not matched to a gene: 13. CDR3 region: CASSARGVAGGAFF. The DNA of the CDR3 is TGTGCCAGCAGCGCCCGGGGTGTCGCAGGGGGCGCTTTCTTT.

The CDR3 region has the DNA TGTGCCATCAGTGAGTCCCGGGTCGGAGAGACCCAGTACTTC. Translated, it gives CAISESRVGETQYF. J is TRBJ2-5 and V is TRBV10-3, with unresolved D. Trimming took 0 bases from V and 4 from J, leaving 9 bases between them. Germline values: CDR1 ENHRY, CDR2 SYGVKD. The CDR3 extends over 14 amino acids.

In this sample, this clone turned up a few times. The CDR3 nucleotides read TGCAGCGTTGAGCAGGGGGCGATAGCAGATACGCAGTATTTT. This translates into CSVEQGAIADTQYF. The chain joins TRBV29-1 to TRBJ2-3; TRBD1 matches 8 bases. J gave up 4 bases and V 3 bases, and 6 bases lay outside the gene matches. Germline CDR1 reads SQVTM; CDR2 reads ANQGSEA. CDR3 size: 14 residues.

This clone was seen a handful of times. The CDR3 nucleotides read TGTGCCAGCAGCTCCGAATTCAGGGGGCGCATACTAAATGAGCAGTTCTTC. This translates into CASSSEFRGRILNEQFF. The chain links TRBV5-6 to TRBJ2-1; 8 bases line up with TRBD1. V was pared by 3 bases and J by 7 bases, with 15 bases of the junction left unmatched. CDR3 size: 17 residues. Germline V CDR1 and CDR2: SGHDT, YYEEEE.

The count of this clone is one. The chain recombines TRBV15 with TRBJ2-3, with 11 bases that match TRBD2. The trim removed 3 bases at V and 4 bases at J, leaving 9 bases unmatched. The CDR3 has 17 residues. CDR1 is LNHNV and CDR2 is YYDKDF in the germline V gene (reference sequence). CDR3 amino acids: CATSRANSGRVADTQYF. DNA for the CDR3: TGTGCCACCAGCAGGGCCAATAGCGGGAGGGTGGCAGATACGCAGTATTTT.

This chain joins TRBV6-1 and TRBJ2-2; D remains ambiguous. Germline CDR1 reads MNHNS; CDR2 reads SASEGT. Trimming pared 6 bases from V and 3 bases from J, leaving 8 bases between. This CDR3 region has 13 residues. Here the CDR3 reads CASRPTHTGELFF. The CDR3 DNA reads TGTGCCAGCAGACCTACCCACACCGGGGAGCTGTTTTTT.

The gene calls are TRBV9 and TRBJ2-2; 7 bases line up with TRBD2. This CDR3 region has 19 residues. Germline CDR1 SGDLS, CDR2 YYNGEE. Losses at the gene ends were 0 bases for V and 0 bases for J; bases not matched to a gene: 11. Here the CDR3 DNA reads TGTGCCAGCAGCGTAGCTTATGGGAGGGGATTTTCGAACACCGGGGAGCTGTTTTTT. It yields the protein CASSVAYGRGFSNTGELFF.

With regard to this clone: An end of the junction does not agree with germline; a read error may underlie this. The V and J genes are TRBV7-7 and TRBJ2-1, with 15 bases that match TRBD2. Germline loops: CDR1 SSHAT, CDR2 FNYEAQ (reference sequence). The CDR3 runs 16 residues. DNA of the CDR3: TGTGCTAGCAGCTCAGGACTAGCGGGAGGGCTCAATGAGCAGTTCTTC. The encoded protein is CASSSGLAGGLNEQFF.

The chain is built from TRBV7-9 and TRBJ1-2; TRBD1 might be the D (5 bases). The CDR3 contains 13 residues. Trimming shortened V by 7 bases and J by 0 bases, and 9 bases separated the two germline ends. Looked up from germline, CDR1 is SEHNR and CDR2 is FQNEAQ (reference sequence). CDR3 amino acids: CASMGPPNYGYTF. In DNA, the CDR3 is TGTGCCAGCATGGGGCCCCCTAACTATGGCTACACCTTC.

The genes are TRBV7-3 and TRBJ2-2; perhaps TRBD2 as D (7 bases). The V gene's germline CDR1 is SGHTA and CDR2 FQGTGA. V gave up 2 bases and J gave up 6 bases, with 13 bases separating them. The CDR3 has 15 amino acids. This CDR3 reads CASSLGGAYAGELFF. CDR3 in DNA: TGTGCCAGCAGCTTAGGGGGGGCATATGCCGGGGAGCTGTTTTTT. Together with reference TRBV7-3 and TRBJ2-2, the CDR3 gives the full variable domain: GAGVSQTPSNKVTEKGKYVELRCDPISGHTALYWYRQSLGQGPEFLIYFQGTGAADDSGLPNDRFFAVRPEGSVSTLKIQRTERGDSAVYLCASSLGGAYAGELFFGEGSRLTVL.

V usage is TRBV5-1 and J usage is TRBJ2-3; 10 positions agree with TRBD2. The CDR3 sequence is 19 residues long. Germline CDR1 SGHRS, CDR2 YFSETQ. With 0 bases clipped from V and 5 bases from J, the junction kept 15 bases outside the gene matches. CDR3 in amino acids: CASSLVPPSGRGGGDTQYF. CDR3 nucleotides: TGCGCCAGCAGCTTGGTACCCCCTAGCGGGAGAGGCGGTGGAGATACGCAGTATTTT.

The chain is built from TRBV10-3 and TRBJ2-7, with 8 bases lining up with TRBD2. CDR1 is ENHRY and CDR2 is SYGVKD in the germline V gene. With V trimmed by 6 bases and J by 0 bases, 7 bases remained unmatched. This CDR3 spans 15 amino acids. CDR3 protein: CAIRDSGMSSYEQYF. The CDR3 region has the DNA TGTGCCATCAGGGATAGCGGGATGAGCTCCTACGAGCAGTACTTC.

The gene calls are TRBV7-9 and TRBJ2-2, with 11 bases identical to TRBD2. Per germline, CDR1 SEHNR and CDR2 FQNEAQ (reference sequence). The V gene end was trimmed by 5 bases and the J gene end by 4 bases; junction bases not matched to a gene: 6. CDR3 size: 16 residues. CDR3: CASSEGLAGPTGELFF. In nucleotides, the CDR3 is TGTGCCAGCAGCGAAGGACTAGCGGGTCCCACCGGGGAGCTGTTTTTT.

The gene calls are TRBV7-2 and TRBJ2-1; D may be TRBD1 (6 bases). Germline-derived CDR1 and CDR2 are SGHTA and FQGNSA. Trimming cost V 5 bases and J 5 bases, with 10 bases left between them. This CDR3 is built from 13 residues. CDR3 DNA sequence: TGTGCCAGCAGCCTCCGACAGGACAATGAGCAGTTCTTC. It specifies CASSLRQDNEQFF.

The chain recombines TRBV6-5 with TRBJ2-3; weak D call: TRBD2 (6 bases). The V gene lost 5 bases and the J gene lost 2 bases, with 8 bases spanning the gap. The CDR3 has 13 residues. Germline values: CDR1 MNHEY, CDR2 SVGAGI. DNA of the CDR3: TGTGCCAGCAGTCGGACTATCACAGATACGCAGTATTTT. It specifies CASSRTITDTQYF.

The V and J genes are TRBV30 and TRBJ2-7; D ambiguous. CDR1 is GTSNPN, CDR2 SVGIG, per germline (reference sequence). V dropped 7 bases and J dropped 3 bases, with 10 bases sitting between them. This CDR3 comprises 11 residues. For the CDR3, the DNA is TGTGCCTTAGAGGATTACTACGAGCAGTACTTC. Encoded protein: CALEDYYEQYF.

The V and J genes are TRBV7-3 and TRBJ2-7, with D uncertain. The ends were cut back, 5 bases at V and 5 bases at J, with 10 bases in the middle. The CDR3 loop spans 12 amino acids. Germline CDR1 SGHTA, CDR2 FQGTGA. In DNA, the CDR3 is TGTGCCAGCAGCGACAACCGACACGAGCAGTACTTC. This gives the protein CASSDNRHEQYF. Full variable domain (missing parts from reference TRBV7-3 and TRBJ2-7): GAGVSQTPSNKVTEKGKYVELRCDPISGHTALYWYRQSLGQGPEFLIYFQGTGAADDSGLPNDRFFAVRPEGSVSTLKIQRTERGDSAVYLCASSDNRHEQYFGPGTRLTVT.